These 23 T cell receptor beta chains came from one sample sequenced in a study of blood T cell repertoires in COVID-19 (dated by TCRdb to 2018 to 2021). Libraries were made using the immunoSEQ multiplex PCR assay. In TCRdb, the immuneACCESS table is reduced to in-frame sequences with V and J assigned. These tables do not hold every clone; where another copy was compared, an unresolved V gene accounts for under half, and the others remain unexplained. This sample comprises roughly 380,000 clones, roughly 90% of them detected only once. The top ten hold less than 5% of the sample. Input material: peripheral blood. All receptors derive from a woman aged 55 to 70 with COVID-19, enrolled during active disease.

This chain uses TRBV4-1 with TRBJ1-6; no clear D. CDR3 length: 19 residues. The germline CDR1 and CDR2 sequences are MGHRA and YSYEKL. Trimming pared 1 base from V and 7 bases from J, leaving 23 bases between. The DNA for the CDR3 is TGCGCCAGCAGCCAAGGAATCCGCGACGGGAGGATCGGGAATTCACCCCTCCACTTT. It translates to CASSQGIRDGRIGNSPLHF.

The V and J genes are TRBV3-1 (or the pseudogene TRBV3-2) and TRBJ1-6; tentatively, D is TRBD1 (5 bases). Trimming pared 4 bases from V and 7 bases from J, leaving 14 bases between. The CDR3 covers 15 residues. Per the germline V gene, CDR1 is LGHDT and CDR2 is YNNKEL (reference sequence). The CDR3 DNA is TGTGCCAGCAGCCCATTCGGGGGAGCCAATTCACCCCTCCACTTT. Amino acids: CASSPFGGANSPLHF.

The chain combines TRBV30 with TRBJ1-1; no reliable D call. V was trimmed by 2 bases and J by 6 bases, leaving 10 bases between them. Germline V gives CDR1 GTSNPN, CDR2 SVGIG (reference sequence). The CDR3 sequence is 12 residues long. In DNA, the CDR3 is TGTGCCTGGAGTAAGAGGTTGCCTGAAGCTTTCTTT. Amino acids: CAWSKRLPEAFF.

This clone was counted once. The chain is built from TRBV9 and TRBJ2-7; 8 bases line up with TRBD1. The CDR3 length is 16 residues. After removal of 5 bases from V and 7 bases from J, the junction contained 17 bases not matched to a gene. Germline V gives CDR1 SGDLS, CDR2 YYNGEE. CDR3: CASSPGGNAQLREQYF. The CDR3 DNA reads as TGTGCCAGCAGTCCAGGGGGCAACGCACAACTACGGGAGCAGTACTTC.

V is TRBV18 and J is TRBJ2-5, with 9 bases that match TRBD2. This CDR3 is 15 amino acids long. Trimming cost V 4 bases and J 5 bases; bases outside gene matches: 8. CDR1 and CDR2 (germline): KGHSH, LQKENI. CDR3 region: CASSLIAGADETQYF. The CDR3 DNA reads as TGTGCCAGCTCACTTATAGCGGGGGCCGATGAGACCCAGTACTTC.

The chain couples TRBV24-1 to TRBJ2-1; D is ambiguous. The CDR3 runs 14 residues. The V end was cut by 5 bases, the J end by 10 bases, with 17 bases between. Germline V gene data show CDR1 as KGHDR and CDR2 as SFDVKD. In nucleotides, the CDR3 is TGTGCCACCAGTGGAAAGTACAGAGAAATAGAGCAGTTCTTC. Protein sequence: CATSGKYREIEQFF.

This clone showed up just a few times. The rearrangement uses TRBV19 and TRBJ1-5, with 9 bases lining up with TRBD1. J lost 6 bases, V lost 9 bases, and 6 bases had no gene match. The CDR3 has 13 amino acids. Germline CDR1 LNHDA, CDR2 SQIVND (reference sequence). The CDR3 nucleotides are TGTGCCAGCCGACAGGGGGACGGTCAGCCCCAGCATTTT. Amino acids: CASRQGDGQPQHF.

The chain combines TRBV6-5 with TRBJ2-5, with TRBD2 as a possible D gene (6 bases). Trimming took off 0 bases at V and 2 bases at J, with 10 bases between the two ends. There are 15 residues in the CDR3. Germline CDR1 MNHEY, CDR2 SVGAGI. The CDR3 is CASSYSHGGQETQYF. The CDR3 DNA sequence: TGTGCCAGCAGTTACTCTCACGGGGGACAAGAGACCCAGTACTTC.

V usage is TRBV6-5 and J usage is TRBJ1-2; TRBD1 might be the D (5 bases). V was clipped by 0 bases and J by 1 base, with 9 bases between them. The germline CDR1 and CDR2 sequences are MNHEY and SVGAGI. The CDR3 contains 15 residues. CDR3 sequence: CASSYSAGINYGYTF. In DNA, the CDR3 is TGTGCCAGCAGTTACTCGGCAGGGATTAACTATGGCTACACCTTC.

This clone appeared once. The rearrangement uses TRBV29-1 and TRBJ2-1, with D perhaps matching TRBD1 (6 bases). The CDR3 length is 13 residues. Germline V CDR1 and CDR2: SQVTM, ANQGSEA. Trimming took 7 bases from V and 1 from J, leaving 11 bases between them. CDR3 in amino acids: CSGRQESYNEQFF. The CDR3 DNA sequence: TGCAGCGGGAGACAGGAATCCTACAATGAGCAGTTCTTC.

This clone has only a few counts. V gene TRBV3-1 (or the pseudogene TRBV3-2) combines with J gene TRBJ2-7; 10 bases are shared with TRBD2. The CDR3 runs 16 residues. Germline trimming cut 5 bases from V and 3 bases from J; bases unmatched to any gene: 10. CDR1 LGHDT and CDR2 YNNKEL come from the germline V gene (reference sequence). CDR3 amino acids: CASSSASGGVFYEQYF. The CDR3 nucleotides are TGTGCCAGCAGCTCAGCTAGCGGGGGCGTGTTCTACGAGCAGTACTTC.

CDR3 region: CASSEGGRNTEAFF. The CDR3 nucleotides read TGTGCCAGCAGTGAGGGGGGTCGGAACACTGAAGCTTTCTTT. The chain carries TRBV6-4 and TRBJ1-1, with D perhaps TRBD1 (5 bases). V was cut by 3 bases and J by 1 base, with 9 bases left in between. The germline gives CDR1 MRHNA, CDR2 SNTAGT. CDR3 size: 14 residues.

The chain recombines TRBV10-1 with TRBJ2-3, with D tentatively TRBD1 (5 bases). The germline CDR1 and CDR2 sequences are WNHNN and SYGVQD (reference sequence). The CDR3 is 15 residues long. V was clipped by 2 bases and J by 3 bases, with 12 bases between them. Here the CDR3 DNA reads TGCGCCAGCAGTGAGGGGGCAGGATGGACAGATACGCAGTATTTT. Translation: CASSEGAGWTDTQYF.

The V call is TRBV18, the J call TRBJ1-2, with 10 bases fitting TRBD1. With V trimmed by 2 bases and J by 6 bases, 9 bases remained unmatched. Germline V gives CDR1 KGHSH, CDR2 LQKENI. This CDR3 region has 16 residues. CDR3 DNA sequence: TGTGCCAGCTCACCATTCAGGCCCGGACAGGGGGATGGCTACACCTTC. This translates into CASSPFRPGQGDGYTF. The full variable domain, completed using reference TRBV18 and TRBJ1-2, is NAGVMQNPRHLVRRRGQEARLRCSPMKGHSHVYWYRQLPEEGLKFMVYLQKENIIDESGMPKERFSAEFPKEGPSILRIQQVVRGDSAAYFCASSPFRPGQGDGYTFGSGTRLTVV.

This chain connects TRBV7-2 to TRBJ1-3, with a possible D match to TRBD1 (6 bases). V shed 2 bases and J shed 3 bases, with 17 bases lying between them. Germline values: CDR1 SGHTA, CDR2 FQGNSA. The CDR3 spans 17 residues. The CDR3 loop reads CASSLSRGGKGGNTIYF. DNA for the CDR3: TGTGCCAGCAGCTTAAGTCGGGGGGGCAAGGGTGGAAACACCATATATTTT.

This chain connects TRBV9 to TRBJ2-2; TRBD1 aligns across 11 bases. Germline V gene data show CDR1 as SGDLS and CDR2 as YYNGEE. V dropped 0 bases and J dropped 6; count of bases not matched to a gene: 4. The CDR3 consists of 16 residues. In DNA, the CDR3 is TGTGCCAGCAGCGTAGATGGACAGGGGGCGCCCGGGGAGCTGTTTTTT. Translated, it gives CASSVDGQGAPGELFF. Combining the CDR3 with reference TRBV9 and TRBJ2-2 gives the whole variable domain DSGVTQTPKHLITATGQRVTLRCSPRSGDLSVYWYQQSLDQGLQFLIQYYNGEERAKGNILERFSAQQFPDLHSELNLSSLELGDSALYFCASSVDGQGAPGELFFGEGSRLTVL.

The chain carries TRBV7-2 and TRBJ2-5; D remains unclear. Trimming pared 0 bases from V and 0 bases from J, leaving 5 bases between. There are 14 residues in the CDR3. Germline-derived CDR1 and CDR2 are SGHTA and FQGNSA. The CDR3 coding sequence is TGTGCCAGCAGCTTAGCACAGCACCAAGAGACCCAGTACTTC. Its translation: CASSLAQHQETQYF. Full variable domain (rest looked up from reference TRBV7-2 and TRBJ2-5): GAGVSQSPSNKVTEKGKDVELRCDPISGHTALYWYRQSLGQGLEFLIYFQGNSAPDKSGLPSDRFSAERTGGSVSTLTIQRTQQEDSAVYLCASSLAQHQETQYFGPGTRLLVL.

CDR3 coding DNA: TGTGCCAGCAGCCCGGGGACTACATCCTACAATGAGCAGTTCTTC. Its translation: CASSPGTTSYNEQFF. The genes are TRBV7-2 and TRBJ2-1, with 7 bases aligning to TRBD2. Germline lookup yields CDR1 SGHTA and CDR2 FQGNSA. CDR3 length: 15 amino acids. Losses at the gene ends were 5 bases for V and 1 base for J; bases not matched to a gene: 5.

V usage is TRBV10-1 and J usage is TRBJ1-1; 7 nucleotides agree with TRBD1. The V gene end was trimmed by 7 bases and the J gene end by 2 bases; junction bases not matched to a gene: 7. This CDR3 comprises 14 residues. Germline CDR1 is WNHNN and CDR2 is SYGVQD (reference sequence). For the CDR3, the DNA is TGCGCCAGCACCAACGACAGGGAAAACACTGAAGCTTTCTTT. Amino acid sequence: CASTNDRENTEAFF.

The rearrangement uses TRBV7-9 and TRBJ1-1; D gene uncertain. The CDR3 is 12 amino acids. CDR1 is SEHNR and CDR2 is FQNEAQ in the germline V gene (reference sequence). V lost 5 bases, J lost 3 bases, and 7 bases lay in between. The CDR3 coding sequence is TGTGCCAGCAGCCCTAGGTACACTGAAGCTTTCTTT. This encodes CASSPRYTEAFF.

The chain employs TRBV30 and TRBJ1-2; D may be TRBD1 (6 bases). Trimming left V 4 bases short and J 0 bases short, with 12 bases between. The CDR3 has 14 residues. Germline V gene sequence: CDR1 GTSNPN, CDR2 SVGIG (reference sequence). Here the CDR3 reads CAWIRGPSNYGYTF. The CDR3 DNA sequence: TGTGCCTGGATCAGGGGCCCTTCTAACTATGGCTACACCTTC.

The chain recombines TRBV7-9 with TRBJ1-2; 10 bases match TRBD1. Germline trimming cut 5 bases from V and 9 bases from J; bases unmatched to any gene: 9. Germline assignment: CDR1 SEHNR and CDR2 FQNEAQ (reference sequence). The CDR3 runs 14 residues. The CDR3 DNA follows: TGTGCCAGCAGCCCCGGGACAGGGGATGGTCGCTACACCTTC. Amino acids: CASSPGTGDGRYTF.

This chain connects TRBV5-8 to TRBJ2-2, with TRBD1 matching over 8 bases. Germline CDR1 SGHTS, CDR2 YDEGEE. Losses at the gene ends were 7 bases for V and 7 bases for J; bases not matched to a gene: 6. The length of the CDR3 is 13 residues. The CDR3 DNA follows: TGTGCCAGCGGGGACAGGTTCGGCGGGGAGCTGTTTTTT. It codes for CASGDRFGGELFF.